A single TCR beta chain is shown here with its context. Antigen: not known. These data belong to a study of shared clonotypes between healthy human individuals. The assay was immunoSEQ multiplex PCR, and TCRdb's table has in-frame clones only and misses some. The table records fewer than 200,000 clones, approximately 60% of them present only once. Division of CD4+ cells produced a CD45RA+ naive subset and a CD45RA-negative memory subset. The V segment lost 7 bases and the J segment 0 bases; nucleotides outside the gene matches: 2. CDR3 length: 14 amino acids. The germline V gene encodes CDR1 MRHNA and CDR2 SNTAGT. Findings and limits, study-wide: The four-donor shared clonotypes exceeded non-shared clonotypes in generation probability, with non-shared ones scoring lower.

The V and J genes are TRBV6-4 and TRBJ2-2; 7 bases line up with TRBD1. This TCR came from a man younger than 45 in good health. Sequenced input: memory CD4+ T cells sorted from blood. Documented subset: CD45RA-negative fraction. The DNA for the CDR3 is TGTGCCAGCAAGACAGGGACGAACACCGGGGAGCTGTTTTTT. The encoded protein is CASKTGTNTGELFF.